This T cell receptor (beta chain) comes out of a study of T cells in localized non-small cell lung cancer. TCRdb's table, derived via immunoSEQ multiplex PCR, lists solely in-frame clones and lacks some. The table includes some 16,000 clones, approximately 84% detected once. Looked up from germline, CDR1 is SGHTA and CDR2 is FQGNSA. The CDR3 loop spans 18 amino acids. Trimming cost V 5 bases and J 5 bases, with 22 bases left between them. The sequenced sample was peripheral blood, obtained before any cancer treatment. This chain connects TRBV7-2 to TRBJ1-6; a possible D gene is TRBD1 (5 bases). This receptor was identified in a male donor at least 60 years old with stage I lung adenocarcinoma. CDR3 amino acids: CASSGARTSKQDNSPLHF. CDR3 DNA sequence: TGTGCCAGCAGCGGCGCAAGGACATCTAAGCAGGATAATTCACCCCTCCACTTT.